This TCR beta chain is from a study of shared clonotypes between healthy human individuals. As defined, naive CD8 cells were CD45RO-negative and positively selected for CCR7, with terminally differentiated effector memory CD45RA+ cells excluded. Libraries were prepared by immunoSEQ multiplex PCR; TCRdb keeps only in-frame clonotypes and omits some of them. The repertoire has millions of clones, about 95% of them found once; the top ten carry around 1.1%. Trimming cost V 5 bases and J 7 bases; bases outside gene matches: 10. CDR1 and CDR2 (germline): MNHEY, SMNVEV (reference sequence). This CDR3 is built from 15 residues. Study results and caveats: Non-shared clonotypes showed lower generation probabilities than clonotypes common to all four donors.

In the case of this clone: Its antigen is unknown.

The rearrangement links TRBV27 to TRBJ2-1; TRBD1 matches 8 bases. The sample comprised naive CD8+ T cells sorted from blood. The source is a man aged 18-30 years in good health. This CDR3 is CASSKPGQVGNEQFF. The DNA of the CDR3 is TGTGCCAGCAGTAAACCGGGACAGGTAGGGAATGAGCAGTTCTTC.